This T cell receptor beta chain is drawn from a study of T cells in Graves' hyperthyroidism and ophthalmopathy. This CDR3 comprises 15 residues. The V segment lost 10 bases and the J segment 2 bases; nucleotides outside the gene matches: 11. Germline V lookup: CDR1 KGHDR, CDR2 SFDVKD. This clonotype was counted at least ten times. TCR beta CDR3 regions were amplified from RNA transcripts. Initially, a first-round RT-PCR of the TCR CDR3 employed the HTBI primer set. TCRdb processed the multiplex PCR reads anew with MiXCR; each CDR3 protein has one entry. The data show around 350,000 distinct CDR3 sequences, roughly 15% seen once.

The sequencing sample was made of blood. This clonotype was sampled from a woman between 55 and 75 years old with Graves' ophthalmopathy. V is TRBV24-1 and J is TRBJ2-3; 7 bases align to TRBD2. The CDR3 loop reads CATYEWLAVTDTQYF. CDR3 DNA sequence: TGTGCCACATACGAGTGGCTAGCGGTCACAGATACGCAGTATTTT.